The rows below give T cell receptor beta chains drawn from one sample of a study of T-cell memory formation after mild COVID-19. Each CDR3 protein is one row after TCRdb ran MiXCR on the 5' RACE reads. The table lists under 60,000 distinct CDR3 sequences, 9.3% of them singletons, with 12% in the top ten. Sequenced sample: PBMCs or a T cell subset sorted from them (not recorded which). These TCRs come from an adult woman who had mild COVID-19 (a few samples of this study predate the infection). Cell type and time point are not known. CDR3s include the opening cysteine and the closing phenylalanine or tryptophan. D genes are given only for firm matches. Size values are once, few and many counts, or a class for expanded clones, and some rows have none.

J: TRBJ2-2; size: many; V: TRBV5-1; D: -; DNA: TGCGCCAGCAGCACCCCAGGGGCCAGCACCGGGGAGCTGTTTTTT; CDR3: CASSTPGASTGELFF
J: TRBJ2-5; size: -; V: TRBV3-1; D: TRBD2; DNA: TGTGCCAGCAGCCAAGAAAGGGGCCTAGCGGGAGAGGAGACCCAGTACTTC; CDR3: CASSQERGLAGEETQYF
J: TRBJ2-3; size: few; V: TRBV20-1; D: -; DNA: TGCAGTGCTAGGGTCTCCGGGCTCCTGGATACGCAGTATTTT; CDR3: CSARVSGLLDTQYF
J: TRBJ2-1; size: -; V: TRBV5-5; D: -; DNA: TGTGCCAGCAGCTTGGCCGTGGGGTATGAGCAGTTCTTC; CDR3: CASSLAVGYEQFF
J: TRBJ2-1; size: many; V: TRBV27; D: -; DNA: TGTGCCAGCAGTTACTTGCCTATAGGCACCAATGAGCAGTTCTTC; CDR3: CASSYLPIGTNEQFF
J: TRBJ2-7; size: -; V: TRBV24-1; D: -; DNA: TGTGCCACCGATCCGGGACATAAAGTTTACGAGCAGTACTTC; CDR3: CATDPGHKVYEQYF
J: TRBJ2-1; size: many; V: TRBV14; D: TRBD1; DNA: TGTGCCAGCAGCACTTACAGGGGGCGAGTTGAGCAGTTCTTC; CDR3: CASSTYRGRVEQFF
J: TRBJ2-2; size: -; V: TRBV24-1; D: TRBD1; DNA: TGTGCCACCAGTGCTCTGACAGGGGACACCGGGGAGCTGTTTTTT; CDR3: CATSALTGDTGELFF
J: TRBJ1-3; size: few; V: TRBV2; D: -; DNA: TGTGCCAGCAGTGCGAGGTGGTCGAACTCTGGAAACACCATATATTTT; CDR3: CASSARWSNSGNTIYF
J: TRBJ2-1; size: many; V: TRBV11-3; D: -; DNA: TGTGCCAGCAGCTTAACACGGGGGCCCAACAATGAGCAGTTCTTC; CDR3: CASSLTRGPNNEQFF
J: TRBJ2-6; size: many; V: TRBV20-1; D: TRBD2; DNA: TGCAGTGCCCCTACCGGACTAGCGGGACGCTCTGGGGCCAACGTCCTGACTTTC; CDR3: CSAPTGLAGRSGANVLTF
J: TRBJ1-5; size: few; V: TRBV30; D: TRBD1; DNA: TGTGCCTGGTCAGCGGGACAGAATAATCAGCCCCAGCATTTT; CDR3: CAWSAGQNNQPQHF
J: TRBJ1-6; size: -; V: TRBV10-3; D: -; DNA: TGTGCCATCAGTGAGAGACGGAGCTCCTATAATTCACCCCTCCACTTT; CDR3: CAISERRSSYNSPLHF
J: TRBJ1-2; size: few; V: TRBV20-1; D: TRBD1; DNA: TGCCGACTGACAGGGGGCGCGACTAACTATGGCTACACCTTC; CDR3: CRLTGGATNYGYTF
J: TRBJ2-3; size: -; V: TRBV7-3; D: -; DNA: TGTGCCAGCAGCTTATGGGGAGGATACACAGATACGCAGTATTTT; CDR3: CASSLWGGYTDTQYF
J: TRBJ1-6; size: few; V: TRBV7-9; D: -; DNA: TGTGCCAGCAGTAGCCCGGCGGGGTTCAGTAATTCACCCCTCCACTTT; CDR3: CASSSPAGFSNSPLHF
J: TRBJ2-3; size: few; V: TRBV6-5; D: -; DNA: TGTGCCAGCAGTTACAGGGTTCCCACAGATACGCAGTATTTT; CDR3: CASSYRVPTDTQYF
J: TRBJ2-3; size: many; V: TRBV6-1; D: -; DNA: TGTGCCAGCAGTGAAAACCCCCTAGATACGCAGTATTTT; CDR3: CASSENPLDTQYF
J: TRBJ1-1; size: many; V: TRBV20-1; D: TRBD1; DNA: TGCAGTGCTAGTGGGACAGCAGAAGCTTTCTTT; CDR3: CSASGTAEAFF
J: TRBJ1-6; size: many; V: TRBV3-1; D: -; DNA: TGTGCCAGCAGCCAAGAGGGTACAGGGTGGAATTCACCCCTCCACTTT; CDR3: CASSQEGTGWNSPLHF
J: TRBJ2-2; size: many; V: TRBV20-1; D: -; DNA: TGCAGTTCTAGAGATGGCAGGGAGAACGGGGAGCTGTTTTTT; CDR3: CSSRDGRENGELFF
J: TRBJ2-1; size: -; V: TRBV7-2; D: TRBD2; DNA: TGTGCCAGCAATAACGGGGGGGCCTATGAGCAGTTCTTC; CDR3: CASNNGGAYEQFF
J: TRBJ1-6; size: -; V: TRBV27; D: -; DNA: TGTGCCAGCAGTTGGGGGCCGCAAGTCTGGGGCTCACCCCTCCACTTT; CDR3: CASSWGPQVWGSPLHF
J: TRBJ2-5; size: many; V: TRBV7-9; D: TRBD2; DNA: TGTGCCAGCAGCTTAGGGACTAGCGGGGGCCAAGAGACCCAGTACTTC; CDR3: CASSLGTSGGQETQYF
J: TRBJ2-7; size: few; V: TRBV6-1; D: -; DNA: TGTGCCAGCAGCCCTGGGACAACCGGTCGGGAGCAGTACTTC; CDR3: CASSPGTTGREQYF
J: TRBJ1-4; size: few; V: TRBV12-3/TRBV12-4; D: TRBD1; DNA: TGTGCCAGCAGCCAAAGACAGGGTAAAGAAAAACTGTTTTTT; CDR3: CASSQRQGKEKLFF
J: TRBJ1-2; size: few; V: TRBV4-3; D: -; DNA: TGCGCCAGCAGCCAAGCAGTAACAGGCGGGTATGGCTACACCTTC; CDR3: CASSQAVTGGYGYTF
J: TRBJ2-3; size: many; V: TRBV12-3/TRBV12-4; D: -; DNA: TGTGCCAGCAGTTTAGCTAGCGGACCCACAGATACGCAGTATTTT; CDR3: CASSLASGPTDTQYF
J: TRBJ2-5; size: many; V: TRBV5-1; D: -; DNA: TGCGCCAGCAGCTTGGAAAGGACAGTACGCCAAGAGACCCAGTACTTC; CDR3: CASSLERTVRQETQYF
J: TRBJ2-7; size: -; V: TRBV7-2; D: -; DNA: TGTGCCAGCAGCTTTTTCTACGAGCAGTACTTC; CDR3: CASSFFYEQYF
J: TRBJ2-5; size: medium-sized; V: TRBV29-1; D: -; DNA: TGCAGCGTTGTAGGATCAGGGGGGGGAGAGACCCAGTACTTC; CDR3: CSVVGSGGGETQYF
J: TRBJ2-3; size: few; V: TRBV20-1; D: -; DNA: TGCAGTGCTAGAGATTTGGCTGGACTAAACAGGGTCACAGATACGCAGTATTTT; CDR3: CSARDLAGLNRVTDTQYF
J: TRBJ2-1; size: few; V: TRBV7-2; D: TRBD2; DNA: TGTGCCAGCAGCTCGACTAGCGGGAGTATGATGCAGTTCTTC; CDR3: CASSSTSGSMMQFF
J: TRBJ2-3; size: few; V: TRBV4-3; D: TRBD2; DNA: TGCGCCAGCAGCTTCCGACTAGCGGGGAGCACAGATACGCAGTATTTT; CDR3: CASSFRLAGSTDTQYF
J: TRBJ2-7; size: -; V: TRBV6-2/TRBV6-3; D: -; DNA: TGTGCCAGCAGCAGAGCCTACGAGCAGTACTTC; CDR3: CASSRAYEQYF
J: TRBJ1-1; size: -; V: TRBV5-4; D: TRBD1; DNA: TGTGCCAGCAGCCCGAACCAGGGGGCGTACACTGAAGCTTTCTTT; CDR3: CASSPNQGAYTEAFF
J: TRBJ2-7; size: few; V: TRBV2; D: TRBD1; DNA: TGTGCCAGCACCTTCTTGAGGGACAGCGAGCAGTACTTC; CDR3: CASTFLRDSEQYF
J: TRBJ2-7; size: many; V: TRBV18; D: TRBD1; DNA: TGTGCCAGCTCACGTCTCATAGGGGACAGCTCCTACGAGCAGTACTTC; CDR3: CASSRLIGDSSYEQYF
J: TRBJ2-3; size: many; V: TRBV10-3; D: -; DNA: TGTGCCATCAGCAGGGGAACAGATACGCAGTATTTT; CDR3: CAISRGTDTQYF